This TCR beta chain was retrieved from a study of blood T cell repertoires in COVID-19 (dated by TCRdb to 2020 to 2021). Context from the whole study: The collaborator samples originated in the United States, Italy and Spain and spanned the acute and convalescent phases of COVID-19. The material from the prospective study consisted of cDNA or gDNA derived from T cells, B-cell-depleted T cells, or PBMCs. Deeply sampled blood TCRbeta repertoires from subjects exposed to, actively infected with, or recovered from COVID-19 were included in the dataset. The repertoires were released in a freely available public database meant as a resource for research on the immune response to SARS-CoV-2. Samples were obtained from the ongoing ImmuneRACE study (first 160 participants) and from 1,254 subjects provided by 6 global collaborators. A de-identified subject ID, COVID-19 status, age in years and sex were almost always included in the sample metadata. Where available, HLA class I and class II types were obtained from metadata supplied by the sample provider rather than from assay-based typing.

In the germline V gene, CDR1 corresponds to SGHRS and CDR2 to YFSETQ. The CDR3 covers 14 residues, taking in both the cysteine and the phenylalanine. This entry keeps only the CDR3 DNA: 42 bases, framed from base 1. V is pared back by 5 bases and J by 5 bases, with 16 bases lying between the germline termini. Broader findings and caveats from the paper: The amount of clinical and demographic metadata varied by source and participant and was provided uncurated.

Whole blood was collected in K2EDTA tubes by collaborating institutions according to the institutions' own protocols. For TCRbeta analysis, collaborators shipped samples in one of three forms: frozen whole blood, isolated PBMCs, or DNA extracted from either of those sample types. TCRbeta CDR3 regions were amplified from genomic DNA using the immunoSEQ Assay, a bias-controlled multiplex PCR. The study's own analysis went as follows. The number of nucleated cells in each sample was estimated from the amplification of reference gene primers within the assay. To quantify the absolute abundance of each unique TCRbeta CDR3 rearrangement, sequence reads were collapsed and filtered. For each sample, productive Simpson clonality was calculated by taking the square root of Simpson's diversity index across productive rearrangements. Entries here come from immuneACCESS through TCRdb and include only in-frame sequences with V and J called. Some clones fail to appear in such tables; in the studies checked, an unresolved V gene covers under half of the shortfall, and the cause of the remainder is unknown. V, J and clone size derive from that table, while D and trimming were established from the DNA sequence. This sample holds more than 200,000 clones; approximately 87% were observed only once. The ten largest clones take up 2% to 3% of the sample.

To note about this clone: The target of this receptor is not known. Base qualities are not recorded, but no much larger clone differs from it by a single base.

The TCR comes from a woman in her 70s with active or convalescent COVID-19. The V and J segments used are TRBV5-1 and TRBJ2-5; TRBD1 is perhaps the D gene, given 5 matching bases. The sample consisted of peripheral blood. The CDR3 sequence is CASSRDSPDETQYF. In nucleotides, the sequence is TGCGCCAGCAGTAGAGACAGTCCAGACGAGACCCAGTACTTC.